This paragraph reports one TCR beta chain. Its matching antigen is unknown. These data belong to a study of beta chain features in type 1 diabetes. Overall study findings and caveats: Shortening of TCRB CDR3s, moderate but significant, appeared in all four CD4+ subsets of Type 1 diabetes patients. The VDJ junctions of type 1 diabetes patients carried fewer insertions and more deletions. Whether HLA type affects TCRB rearrangement stayed undetermined in the present work.

What was sequenced were expressed TCRB transcripts, since all of the isolated RNA had been reverse transcribed. Profiled with immunoSEQ multiplex PCR; TCRdb holds only in-frame clones, not every one. Of 140,000 to 150,000 clones listed, about 13% are singletons. With 1 base removed from V and 3 bases from J, the gap between germline ends came to 6 bases. The CDR3 totals 13 residues. CDR1 and CDR2 (germline): SGHAT, FQNNGV. Sequencing was carried out using central memory CD4+ T cells from blood. The receptor's source is a man aged 18 to 30 with type 1 diabetes. The rearrangement uses TRBV11-2 and TRBJ2-5; D remains unclear. In DNA, the CDR3 is TGTGCCAGCAGCTTAGGAACGAAAGAGACCCAGTACTTC. Its translation: CASSLGTKETQYF.